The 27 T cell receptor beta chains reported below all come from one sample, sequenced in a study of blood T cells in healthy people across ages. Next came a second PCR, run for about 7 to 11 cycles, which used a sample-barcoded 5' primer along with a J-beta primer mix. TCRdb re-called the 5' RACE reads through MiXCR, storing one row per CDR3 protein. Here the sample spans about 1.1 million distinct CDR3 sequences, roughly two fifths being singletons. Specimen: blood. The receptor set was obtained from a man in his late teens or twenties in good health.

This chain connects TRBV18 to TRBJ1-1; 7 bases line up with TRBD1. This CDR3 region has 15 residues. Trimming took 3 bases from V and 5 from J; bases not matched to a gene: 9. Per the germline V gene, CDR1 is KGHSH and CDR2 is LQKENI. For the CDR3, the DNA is TGTGCCAGCTCACCTAGACAGGGAGGTGGGACTGAAGCTTTCTTT. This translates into CASSPRQGGGTEAFF.

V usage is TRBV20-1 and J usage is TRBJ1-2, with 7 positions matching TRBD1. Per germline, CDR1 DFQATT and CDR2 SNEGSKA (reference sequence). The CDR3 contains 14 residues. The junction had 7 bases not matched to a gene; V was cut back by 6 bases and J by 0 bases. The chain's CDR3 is CSAKSQGANYGYTF. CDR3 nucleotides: TGCAGTGCCAAGAGCCAGGGGGCTAACTATGGCTACACCTTC.

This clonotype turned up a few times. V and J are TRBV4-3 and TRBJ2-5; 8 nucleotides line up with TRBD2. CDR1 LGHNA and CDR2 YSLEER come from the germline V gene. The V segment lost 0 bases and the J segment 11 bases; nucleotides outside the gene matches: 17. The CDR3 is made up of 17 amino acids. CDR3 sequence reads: CASSQDWGGGIYNEQYF. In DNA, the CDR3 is TGCGCCAGCAGCCAAGATTGGGGCGGGGGGATTTACAATGAGCAGTACTTC.

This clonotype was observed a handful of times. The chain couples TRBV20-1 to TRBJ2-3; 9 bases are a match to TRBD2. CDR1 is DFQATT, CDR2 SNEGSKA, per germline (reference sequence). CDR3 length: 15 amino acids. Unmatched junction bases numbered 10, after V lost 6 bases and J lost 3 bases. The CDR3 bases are TGCAGTGCGCCTCCCGGGACTAGCATAACAGATACGCAGTATTTT. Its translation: CSAPPGTSITDTQYF.

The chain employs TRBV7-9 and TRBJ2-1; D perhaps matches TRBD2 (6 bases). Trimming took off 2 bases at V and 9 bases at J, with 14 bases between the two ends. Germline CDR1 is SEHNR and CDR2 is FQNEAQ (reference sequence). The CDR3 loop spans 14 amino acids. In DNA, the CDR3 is TGTGCCAGCAGCTTAACCGATAGGCGGGGTGAGCAGTTCTTC. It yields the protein CASSLTDRRGEQFF.

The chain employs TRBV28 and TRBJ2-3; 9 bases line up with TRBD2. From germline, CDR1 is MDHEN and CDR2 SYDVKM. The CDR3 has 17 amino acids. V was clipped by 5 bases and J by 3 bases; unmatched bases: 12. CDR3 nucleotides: TGTGCCAGCAGTCCCCTACTAGCGGGCGTAACGACAGATACGCAGTATTTT. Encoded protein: CASSPLLAGVTTDTQYF.

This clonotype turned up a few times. CDR3 region: CASSLRTREENTQYF. The CDR3 DNA is TGTGCCAGCAGTTTAAGGACCAGGGAGGAGAATACGCAGTATTTT. The chain uses TRBV28 and TRBJ2-3, with TRBD2 as a possible D gene (6 bases). V was trimmed by 2 bases and J by 7 bases, leaving 16 bases between them. The CDR3 runs 15 residues. In germline, CDR1 is MDHEN, CDR2 SYDVKM.

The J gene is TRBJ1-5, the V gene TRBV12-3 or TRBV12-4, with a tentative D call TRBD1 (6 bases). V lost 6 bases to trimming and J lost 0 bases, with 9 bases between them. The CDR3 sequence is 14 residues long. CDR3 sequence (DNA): TGTGCCAGCAGCACACAGGGTAGCAATCAGCCCCAGCATTTT. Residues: CASSTQGSNQPQHF.

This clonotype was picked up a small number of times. CDR3 amino acids: CASSFLVDRANTEAFF. The CDR3 DNA follows: TGTGCCAGCAGTTTCCTCGTTGACAGGGCGAACACTGAAGCTTTCTTT. This chain joins TRBV28 and TRBJ1-1; TRBD1 matches at 7 bases. V lost 3 bases and J lost 1; bases outside the gene matches: 8. CDR3 length equals 16 residues. In germline, CDR1 is MDHEN, CDR2 SYDVKM.

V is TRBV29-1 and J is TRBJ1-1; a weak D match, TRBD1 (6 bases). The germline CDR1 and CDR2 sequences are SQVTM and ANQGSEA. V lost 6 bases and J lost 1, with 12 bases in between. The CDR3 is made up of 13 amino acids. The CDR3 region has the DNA TGCAGCGTCCTCGGAGGGGGGAACACTGAAGCTTTCTTT. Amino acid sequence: CSVLGGGNTEAFF.

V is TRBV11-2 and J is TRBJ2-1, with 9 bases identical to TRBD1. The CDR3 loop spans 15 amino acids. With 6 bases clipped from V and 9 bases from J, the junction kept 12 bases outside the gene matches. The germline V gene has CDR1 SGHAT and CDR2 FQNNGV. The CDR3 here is CASSDRGIRWSEQFF. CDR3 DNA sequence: TGTGCCAGCAGTGACAGGGGGATTAGGTGGAGTGAGCAGTTCTTC.

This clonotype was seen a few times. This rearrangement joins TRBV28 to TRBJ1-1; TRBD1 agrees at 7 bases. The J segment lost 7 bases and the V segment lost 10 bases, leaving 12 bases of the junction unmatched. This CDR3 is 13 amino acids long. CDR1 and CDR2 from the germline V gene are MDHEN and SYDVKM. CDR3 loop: CATLGEGAGEAFF. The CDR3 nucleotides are TGTGCCACCCTCGGGGAGGGGGCTGGTGAAGCTTTCTTT.

CDR3 sequence reads: CASSSNGQRGLITKNIQYF. DNA of the CDR3: TGTGCCAGCAGCTCCAACGGCCAGCGGGGACTCATAACCAAAAACATTCAGTACTTC. The chain recombines TRBV7-2 with TRBJ2-4; 7 nucleotides agree with TRBD2. After removal of 4 bases from V and 2 bases from J, the junction contained 17 bases not matched to a gene. The CDR3 has 19 residues. Germline CDR1 is SGHTA and CDR2 is FQGNSA.

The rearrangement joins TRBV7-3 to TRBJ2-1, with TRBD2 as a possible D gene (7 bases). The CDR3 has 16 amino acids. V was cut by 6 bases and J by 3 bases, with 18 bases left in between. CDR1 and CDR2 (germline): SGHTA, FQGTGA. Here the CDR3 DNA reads TGTGCCAGCAGTTTAGTCAGCGGGGACAACTACAATGAGCAGTTCTTC. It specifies CASSLVSGDNYNEQFF.

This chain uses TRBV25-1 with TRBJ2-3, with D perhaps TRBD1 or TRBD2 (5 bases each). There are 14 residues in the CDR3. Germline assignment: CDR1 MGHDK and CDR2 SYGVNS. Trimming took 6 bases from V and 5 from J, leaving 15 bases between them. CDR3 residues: CASSDLGVKDTQYF. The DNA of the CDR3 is TGTGCCAGCAGCGACCTGGGGGTGAAAGATACGCAGTATTTT.

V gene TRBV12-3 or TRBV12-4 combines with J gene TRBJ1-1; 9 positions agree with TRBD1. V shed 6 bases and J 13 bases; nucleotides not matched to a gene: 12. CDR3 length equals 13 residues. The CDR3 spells CASRRGTGCKDFF. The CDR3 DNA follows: TGTGCCAGCAGGCGCGGGACAGGGTGTAAGGATTTCTTT.

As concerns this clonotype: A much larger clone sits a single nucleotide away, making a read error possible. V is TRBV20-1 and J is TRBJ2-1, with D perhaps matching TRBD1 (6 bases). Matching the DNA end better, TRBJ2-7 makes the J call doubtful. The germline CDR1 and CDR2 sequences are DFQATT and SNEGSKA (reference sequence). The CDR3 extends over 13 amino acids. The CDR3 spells CSARRGLYNEQYF. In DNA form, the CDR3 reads TGCAGTGCTCGCAGGGGCTTGTACAATGAGCAGTACTTC.

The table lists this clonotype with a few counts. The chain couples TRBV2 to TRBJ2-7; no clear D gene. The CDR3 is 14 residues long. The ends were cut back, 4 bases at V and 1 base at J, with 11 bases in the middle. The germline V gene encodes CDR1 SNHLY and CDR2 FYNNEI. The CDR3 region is CASSGVGISYEQYF. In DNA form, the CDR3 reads TGTGCCAGCAGTGGGGTGGGTATTTCCTACGAGCAGTACTTC.

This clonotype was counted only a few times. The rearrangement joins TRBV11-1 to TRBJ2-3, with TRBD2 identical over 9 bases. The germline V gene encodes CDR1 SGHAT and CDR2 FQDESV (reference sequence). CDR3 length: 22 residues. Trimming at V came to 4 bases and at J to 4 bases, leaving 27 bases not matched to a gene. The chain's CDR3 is CASSSERTTSGRNLWGADTQYF. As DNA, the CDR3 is TGTGCCAGCAGCTCAGAGAGAACGACTAGCGGAAGAAACCTTTGGGGGGCAGATACGCAGTATTTT.

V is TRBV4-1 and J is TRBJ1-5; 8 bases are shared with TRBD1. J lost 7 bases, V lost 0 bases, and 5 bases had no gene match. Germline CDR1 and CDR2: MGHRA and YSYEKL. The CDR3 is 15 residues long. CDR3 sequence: CASSQDGQGGQPQHF. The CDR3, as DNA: TGCGCCAGCAGCCAAGATGGACAGGGAGGACAGCCCCAGCATTTT.

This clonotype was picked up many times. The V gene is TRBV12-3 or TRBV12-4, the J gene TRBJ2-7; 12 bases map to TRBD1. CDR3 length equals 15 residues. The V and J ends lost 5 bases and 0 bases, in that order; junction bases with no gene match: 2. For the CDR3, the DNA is TGTGCCAGCAGTCTGGGACAGGGGGCCTCCTACGAGCAGTACTTC. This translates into CASSLGQGASYEQYF.

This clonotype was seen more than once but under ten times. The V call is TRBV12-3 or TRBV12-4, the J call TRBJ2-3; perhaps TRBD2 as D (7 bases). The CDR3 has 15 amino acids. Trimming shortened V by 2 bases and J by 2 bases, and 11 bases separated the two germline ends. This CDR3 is CASSLHGGATDTQYF. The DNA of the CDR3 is TGTGCCAGCAGTTTACATGGGGGGGCCACAGATACGCAGTATTTT.

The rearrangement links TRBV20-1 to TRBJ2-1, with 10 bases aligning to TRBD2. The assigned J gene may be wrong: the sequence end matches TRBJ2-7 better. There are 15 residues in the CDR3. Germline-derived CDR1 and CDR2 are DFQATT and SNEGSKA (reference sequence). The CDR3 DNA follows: TGCAGTGCTAGTGAGACTAGCGGGCACTACAATGAGCAGTACTTC. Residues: CSASETSGHYNEQYF.

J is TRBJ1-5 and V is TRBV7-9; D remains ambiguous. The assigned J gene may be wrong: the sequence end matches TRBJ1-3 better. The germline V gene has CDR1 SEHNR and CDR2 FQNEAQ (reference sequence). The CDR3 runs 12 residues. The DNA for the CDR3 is TGTGCCAAGTATAAGTTGGCGGACACCATATATTTT. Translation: CAKYKLADTIYF.

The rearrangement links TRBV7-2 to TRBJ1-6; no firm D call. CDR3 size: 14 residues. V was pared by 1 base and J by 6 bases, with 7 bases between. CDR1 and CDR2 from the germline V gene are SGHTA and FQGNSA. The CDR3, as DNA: TGTGCCAGCAGCTTAGAGCCTTTTAATTCACCCCTCCACTTT. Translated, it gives CASSLEPFNSPLHF.

CDR3 nucleotide sequence: TGTGCCAGCAGTGAAGAGCGGGGGGTCAACAATGAGCAGTTCTTC. Protein sequence: CASSEERGVNNEQFF. V gene TRBV2 combines with J gene TRBJ2-1; 9 bases fit TRBD2. Germline CDR1 is SNHLY and CDR2 is FYNNEI. The V and J ends lost 1 base and 5 bases, in that order; junction bases with no gene match: 3. This CDR3 is 15 amino acids long.

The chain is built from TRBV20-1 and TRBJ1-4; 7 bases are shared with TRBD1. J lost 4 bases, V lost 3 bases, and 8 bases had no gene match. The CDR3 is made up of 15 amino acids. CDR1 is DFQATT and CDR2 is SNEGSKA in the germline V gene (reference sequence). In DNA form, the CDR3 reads TGCAGTGCTAGTGGGTCCGGGACAGATAATGAAAAACTGTTTTTT. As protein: CSASGSGTDNEKLFF.